The T cell receptor beta chain described here comes from a study of shared clonotypes between healthy human individuals. Study-level information: Aged between 18 and 49, the donors were a couple of women and a few men. General observations from the study: A handful of donors showed sharing of roughly 5% of naive CD4 clonotypes. Sequencing depth was a factor that was expected to affect clonotype sharing among donors.

Note on this clone: Its matching antigen is unknown.

CDR1 and CDR2 from the germline V gene are SGDLS and YYNGEE. Trimming at V came to 2 bases and at J to 0 bases, leaving 10 bases not matched to a gene. The CDR3 has 18 residues. Only CD45RO-negative cells positively selected for CCR7 counted as naive CD8 cells, so terminally differentiated effector memory CD45RA+ cells were excluded. Approximately 210 ng DNA, tens of thousands of T cell genomes, went into each sorted-subset replicate PCR. Data came from immunoSEQ multiplex PCR; TCRdb stores just in-frame clones and leaves some out. The table lists roughly 2,000,000 clones, 93% of them singletons, with 1.5% to 2% in the top ten.

The rearrangement links TRBV9 to TRBJ1-4, with TRBD1 matching 7 bases. Input material: naive CD8+ T cells from PBMCs. This clonotype was obtained from a man aged 18 to 30 in good health. Some clones in this sample may be carry-over from other donors' samples. The DNA of the CDR3 is TGTGCCAGCAGCGTGTGGGGGGACAGCCCTGCAACTAATGAAAAACTGTTTTTT. Translated: CASSVWGDSPATNEKLFF. The full variable domain, completed using reference TRBV9 and TRBJ1-4, is DSGVTQTPKHLITATGQRVTLRCSPRSGDLSVYWYQQSLDQGLQFLIQYYNGEERAKGNILERFSAQQFPDLHSELNLSSLELGDSALYFCASSVWGDSPATNEKLFFGSGTQLSVL.